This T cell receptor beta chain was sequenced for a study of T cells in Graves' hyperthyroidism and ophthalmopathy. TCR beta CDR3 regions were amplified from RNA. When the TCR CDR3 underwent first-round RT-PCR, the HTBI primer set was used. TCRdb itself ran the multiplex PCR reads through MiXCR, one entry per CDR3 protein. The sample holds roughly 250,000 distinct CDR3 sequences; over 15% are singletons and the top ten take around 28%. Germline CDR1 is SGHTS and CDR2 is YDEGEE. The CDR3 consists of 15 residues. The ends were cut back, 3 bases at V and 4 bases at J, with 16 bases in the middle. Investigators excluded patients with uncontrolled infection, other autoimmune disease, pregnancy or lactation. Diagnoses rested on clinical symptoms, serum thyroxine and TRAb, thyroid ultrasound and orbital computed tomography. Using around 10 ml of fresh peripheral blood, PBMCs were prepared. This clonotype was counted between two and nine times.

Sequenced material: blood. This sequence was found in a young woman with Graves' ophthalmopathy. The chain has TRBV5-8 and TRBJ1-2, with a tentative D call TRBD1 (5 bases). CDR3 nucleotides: TGTGCCAGCAGCTGGGGGACGGGGGACTTCTATGGCTACACCTTC. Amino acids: CASSWGTGDFYGYTF.